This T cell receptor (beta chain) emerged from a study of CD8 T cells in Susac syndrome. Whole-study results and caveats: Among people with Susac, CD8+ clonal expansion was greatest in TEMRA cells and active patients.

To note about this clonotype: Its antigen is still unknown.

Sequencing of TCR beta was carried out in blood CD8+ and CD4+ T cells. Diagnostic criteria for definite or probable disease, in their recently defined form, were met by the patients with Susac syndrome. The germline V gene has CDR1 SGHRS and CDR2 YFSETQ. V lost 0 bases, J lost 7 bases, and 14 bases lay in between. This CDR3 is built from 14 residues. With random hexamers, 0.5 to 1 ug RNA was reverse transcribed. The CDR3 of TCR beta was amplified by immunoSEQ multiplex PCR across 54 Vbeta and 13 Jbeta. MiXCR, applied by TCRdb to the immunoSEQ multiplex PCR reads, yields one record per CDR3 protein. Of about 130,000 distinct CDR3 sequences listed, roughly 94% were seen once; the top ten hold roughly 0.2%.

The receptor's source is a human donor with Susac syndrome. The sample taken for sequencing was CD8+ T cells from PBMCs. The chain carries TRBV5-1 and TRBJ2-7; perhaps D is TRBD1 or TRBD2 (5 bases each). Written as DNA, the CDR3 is TGCGCCAGCAGCTTGGCGGGGCCTCCTGGGGAGCAGTACTTC. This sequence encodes CASSLAGPPGEQYF. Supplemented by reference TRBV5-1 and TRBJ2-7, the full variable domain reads KAGVTQTPRYLIKTRGQQVTLSCSPISGHRSVSWYQQTPGQGLQFLFEYFSETQRNKGNFPGRFSGRQFSNSRSEMNVSTLELGDSALYLCASSLAGPPGEQYFGPGTRLTVT.